This is a list of T cell receptor beta chains from one sample in a study of T cell responses to AZD1222 COVID-19 vaccine. Using immunoSEQ multiplex PCR, the repertoire was profiled, and TCRdb retains in-frame clones only, with some absent. In the table there are over 110,000 clones, around 91% of which are singletons. The input for sequencing was peripheral blood, taken 28 days after the second AZD1222 dose. These TCRs come from an adult who received the AZD1222 COVID-19 vaccine. Each CDR3 is given with its conserved first and last residue. The order of the fields is D gene, V gene, J gene, clone size, CDR3 protein, CDR3 DNA. D genes are given only for firm matches. Clone size is given for some rows only: seen once, a few or many times, or a class if the clone is expanded.

>NA|TRBV5-1|TRBJ1-2|NA
CASSLGTVYGYTF
TGCGCCAGCAGCTTGGGTACCGTCTATGGCTACACCTTC
>TRBD1|TRBV7-2|TRBJ1-5|NA
CASSDGTGASNQPQHF
TGTGCCAGCAGCGACGGGACAGGGGCGAGCAATCAGCCCCAGCATTTT
>NA|TRBV14|TRBJ2-1|NA
CASSLFESLSVRNEQFF
TGTGCCAGCAGCCTCTTCGAGAGTCTCTCGGTGAGGAATGAGCAGTTCTTC
>TRBD1|TRBV19|TRBJ1-6|NA
CASSQRTGRADRHGPLHF
TGTGCCAGTAGTCAGAGGACAGGGCGCGCGGACCGTCATGGTCCCCTCCACTTT
>NA|TRBV7-9|TRBJ1-3|NA
CASDRPGNTIYF
TGTGCCAGTGACCGGCCGGGAAACACCATATATTTT
>NA|TRBV12-3/TRBV12-4|TRBJ1-1|once
CASTLRGLVAFF
TGTGCCAGCACCTTAAGAGGGTTGGTAGCTTTCTTT
>NA|TRBV10-3|TRBJ2-1|NA
CAISESPQGGMDEQFF
TGTGCCATCAGTGAGTCTCCACAGGGGGGGATGGATGAGCAGTTCTTC
>TRBD1|TRBV7-6|TRBJ2-2|NA
CASSLDAGQGGTGELFF
TGTGCCAGCAGCTTAGACGCGGGACAGGGTGGAACCGGGGAGCTGTTTTTT
>NA|TRBV15|TRBJ1-2|NA
CATSRDKTGRFYGYTF
TGTGCCACCAGCAGAGATAAGACGGGGCGCTTCTATGGCTACACCTTC
>TRBD2|TRBV10-3|TRBJ2-2|NA
CAISLAGGHTGELFF
TGTGCCATCAGTCTGGCGGGGGGGCACACCGGGGAGCTGTTTTTT
>TRBD2|TRBV5-1|TRBJ2-1|NA
CASSSSAGGAYNEQFF
TGCGCCAGCAGCTCCTCAGCGGGAGGAGCCTACAATGAGCAGTTCTTC
>NA|TRBV27|TRBJ2-5|NA
CASGEIDSHQETQYF
TGTGCCAGCGGGGAGATCGACAGTCACCAAGAGACCCAGTACTTC
>NA|TRBV10-3|TRBJ1-1|NA
CAIRKSIFDTEAFF
TGTGCCATCAGAAAGAGTATATTTGACACTGAAGCTTTCTTT
>NA|TRBV28|TRBJ1-4|NA
CASSGQRAEEKLFF
TGTGCCAGCAGCGGACAGAGGGCTGAGGAAAAACTGTTTTTT
>TRBD2|TRBV10-3|TRBJ2-7|NA
CAIWTSGSYEQYF
TGTGCCATCTGGACTAGCGGGAGTTACGAGCAGTACTTC
>NA|TRBV7-6|TRBJ1-4|NA
CASSLDAGLREKLFF
TGTGCCAGCAGCTTAGATGCGGGACTAAGGGAAAAACTGTTTTTT
>NA|TRBV4-3|TRBJ2-5|NA
CASSQDPIRGTQYF
TGCGCCAGCAGCCAAGACCCTATCCGGGGGACCCAGTACTTC
>NA|TRBV11-2|TRBJ1-4|NA
CASSYRFTNEKLFF
TGTGCCAGCAGCTACAGGTTTACTAATGAAAAACTGTTTTTT
>NA|TRBV28|TRBJ1-4|NA
CASGSGANEKLFF
TGTGCCAGCGGTTCGGGTGCTAATGAAAAACTGTTTTTT
>NA|TRBV28|TRBJ1-5|NA
CASSYVRENQPQHF
TGTGCCAGCAGTTACGTCAGGGAGAATCAGCCCCAGCATTTT
>NA|TRBV30|TRBJ1-1|NA
CAWSPTAGAPEAFF
TGTGCCTGGAGTCCTACCGCAGGGGCCCCTGAAGCTTTCTTT
>NA|TRBV19|TRBJ2-3|NA
CASSLGYTQYF
TGTGCCAGTAGCCTGGGGTATACGCAGTATTTT
>NA|TRBV19|TRBJ1-1|once
CASSRGGLMNTEAFF
TGTGCCAGTAGTAGGGGCGGATTAATGAACACTGAAGCTTTCTTT
>TRBD1|TRBV24-1|TRBJ1-5|NA
CATSEDRDQPQHF
TGTGCCACCAGTGAGGACAGGGATCAGCCCCAGCATTTT
>TRBD2|TRBV6-1|TRBJ2-1|once
CASSEASGGANEQFF
TGTGCCAGCAGTGAAGCTAGCGGGGGGGCCAATGAGCAGTTCTTC
>TRBD1|TRBV14|TRBJ1-1|few
CASSFGTGYEAFF
TGTGCCAGCAGCTTCGGGACAGGGTATGAAGCTTTCTTT
>TRBD1|TRBV5-5|TRBJ1-4|NA
CASSPGQGALRVEKLFF
TGTGCCAGCAGCCCAGGACAGGGGGCTTTGAGGGTTGAAAAACTGTTTTTT
>NA|TRBV19|TRBJ1-1|NA
CASSEGLVEAFF
TGTGCCAGTAGCGAGGGGTTGGTGGAAGCTTTCTTT
>NA|TRBV3-1/TRBV3-2|TRBJ2-5|NA
CASRNFGGEETQYF
TGTGCCAGCAGGAATTTTGGAGGGGAGGAGACCCAGTACTTC
>NA|TRBV4-2|TRBJ1-3|NA
CASSQSGGGGNTIYF
TGTGCCAGCAGCCAATCGGGGGGAGGCGGAAACACCATATATTTT
>NA|TRBV13|TRBJ2-1|NA
CASSPRWADASYNEQFF
TGTGCCAGCAGCCCCCGTTGGGCGGACGCTTCCTACAATGAGCAGTTCTTC
>TRBD1|TRBV3-1/TRBV3-2|TRBJ1-4|NA
CASSQDGTGSEKLFF
TGTGCCAGCAGCCAAGACGGGACAGGGAGTGAAAAACTGTTTTTT
>NA|TRBV2|TRBJ1-1|NA
CASSTSFEAFF
TGTGCCAGCAGTACCAGTTTCGAAGCTTTCTTT
>NA|TRBV9|TRBJ2-1|few
CASGKADYNEQFF
TGTGCCAGCGGGAAGGCTGACTACAATGAGCAGTTCTTC
>TRBD1|TRBV18|TRBJ1-5|NA
CASSPKGAGGSQPQHF
TGTGCCAGCTCACCGAAGGGGGCAGGGGGTAGTCAGCCCCAGCATTTT
>NA|TRBV5-6|TRBJ2-2|NA
CASSFGPGGELFF
TGTGCCAGCAGCTTTGGGCCGGGCGGGGAGCTGTTTTTT
>NA|TRBV28|TRBJ2-3|NA
CASSRHSGPHTDTQYF
TGTGCCAGCAGTCGACACTCCGGACCCCACACAGATACGCAGTATTTT
>NA|TRBV30|TRBJ1-1|few
CAWLLNTEAFF
TGTGCCTGGTTACTCAACACTGAAGCTTTCTTT
>TRBD2|TRBV24-1|TRBJ2-1|NA
CATSVAGTSGNNEQFF
TGTGCCACCAGTGTAGCCGGGACTAGCGGAAACAATGAGCAGTTCTTC
>NA|TRBV6-5|TRBJ1-1|NA
CASSRHLNTEAFF
TGTGCCAGCAGTCGACATCTGAACACTGAAGCTTTCTTT
>TRBD2|TRBV29-1|TRBJ2-1|NA
CSVGMGAGGRYNEQFF
TGCAGCGTGGGGATGGGAGCGGGAGGGAGATACAATGAGCAGTTCTTC
>TRBD2|TRBV7-9|TRBJ2-1|NA
CASSLAGQGSNEQFF
TGTGCCAGCAGCCTAGCGGGACAAGGAAGCAATGAGCAGTTCTTC
>TRBD1|TRBV4-2|TRBJ1-1|NA
CASTGTGNTEAFF
TGTGCCAGCACCGGGACAGGGAACACTGAAGCTTTCTTT
>NA|TRBV28|TRBJ1-2|NA
CASSPQGRSYGYTF
TGTGCCAGCAGTCCACAGGGACGCAGCTATGGCTACACCTTC
>NA|TRBV19|TRBJ1-5|NA
CASSISEYSNQPQHF
TGTGCCAGTAGTATTTCGGAATATAGCAATCAGCCCCAGCATTTT
>NA|TRBV24-1|TRBJ1-2|NA
CATSDRRGGARNYGYTF
TGTGCCACCAGTGACAGGAGGGGGGGGGCAAGAAACTATGGCTACACCTTC
>NA|TRBV28|TRBJ1-2|NA
CASSPGLIWVYTF
TGTGCCAGCAGTCCTGGACTGATTTGGGTCTACACCTTC
>NA|TRBV5-4|TRBJ1-6|NA
CASSPEGNSPLHF
TGTGCCAGCAGCCCGGAGGGTAATTCACCCCTCCACTTT
>NA|TRBV24-1|TRBJ1-2|NA
CATSVGGVDGYTF
TGTGCCACCAGTGTTGGGGGGGTAGATGGCTACACCTTC
>NA|TRBV12-3/TRBV12-4|TRBJ1-3|NA
CASGNFQGNTIYF
TGTGCCAGCGGGAACTTCCAAGGAAACACCATATATTTT